The 13 T cell receptor beta chains presented below share a single source sample, sequenced in a study of tumour-infiltrating T cells in Burkitt lymphoma. This table comes from immunoSEQ multiplex PCR, and its TCRdb copy is limited to in-frame clones, with some not included. The table has 4,500 to 5,000 clones, approximately 13% seen once. Sequencing input: tumor tissue. Receptors were obtained from a human donor with Burkitt lymphoma.

This clone was recorded a few times. The CDR3 here is CASSLGRGTNTGELFF. The CDR3 nucleotides are TGTGCCAGCAGTTTAGGGCGGGGCACGAACACCGGGGAGCTGTTTTTT. This rearrangement joins TRBV28 to TRBJ2-2, with D perhaps TRBD2 (6 bases). Germline V gene lookup returns CDR1 MDHEN and CDR2 SYDVKM. Trimming shortened V by 2 bases and J by 0 bases, and 10 bases separated the two germline ends. The CDR3 runs to 16 residues.

This clone was seen only a few times. The rearrangement joins TRBV18 to TRBJ2-3, with TRBD1 as a possible D gene (6 bases). Trimming shortened V by 0 bases and J by 5 bases, and 12 bases separated the two germline ends. Germline V lookup: CDR1 KGHSH, CDR2 LQKENI. This CDR3 has 15 residues. The CDR3 DNA reads as TGTGCCAGCTCACCACCTTCCGCCAGGGGAGATACGCAGTATTTT. Its protein product is CASSPPSARGDTQYF.

The chain combines TRBV10-3 with TRBJ2-3; D may be TRBD2 (6 bases). Germline lookup yields CDR1 ENHRY and CDR2 SYGVKD. The CDR3 spans 14 residues. V was clipped by 4 bases and J by 2 bases, with 10 bases between them. CDR3 coding DNA: TGTGCCATCAGTGGTGGCGGGGACACAGATACGCAGTATTTT. Protein: CAISGGGDTDTQYF.

On this clone: The sample has other DNA sequences that encode this CDR3 too. The CDR3 region has the DNA TGTGCCTCTGGTAGGGGTGGAGTCGCAAACACCATATATTTT. This gives the protein CASGRGGVANTIYF. The V call is TRBV30, the J call TRBJ1-3, with a tentative D call TRBD1 (5 bases). The V end lost 7 bases, the J end lost 6 bases, and 19 bases lay between the germline ends. The CDR3 has 14 residues. Germline assignment: CDR1 GTSNPN and CDR2 SVGIG (reference sequence).

Comment on this clone: The same CDR3 also results from other DNA sequences found in this sample. The V gene is TRBV9, the J gene TRBJ2-3; D ambiguous. CDR1 is SGDLS, CDR2 YYNGEE, per germline. Trimming removed 1 base from V and 0 bases from J, with 3 bases in between. This CDR3 is built from 13 residues. CDR3 DNA sequence: TGTGCCAGCAGCGTAACTAGCACAGATACGCAGTATTTT. It specifies CASSVTSTDTQYF.

J is TRBJ1-2 and V is TRBV28; D not resolved. Trimming cost V 3 bases and J 7 bases, with 18 bases left between them. Germline CDR1 reads MDHEN; CDR2 reads SYDVKM. The CDR3 spans 15 residues. Written as DNA, the CDR3 is TGTGCCAGCAGTTTGGGGAGGTACGCTAGTCTTGGCTACACCTTC. It specifies CASSLGRYASLGYTF.

V usage is TRBV5-1 and J usage is TRBJ1-2, with a tentative D call TRBD1 (5 bases). The CDR3 sequence is 14 residues long. The V and J ends lost 0 bases and 6 bases respectively, with 12 bases between them. CDR1 SGHRS and CDR2 YFSETQ come from the germline V gene. The CDR3 DNA is TGCGCCAGCAGCTTGGTGGGGGACTCGGATGGCTACACCTTC. It codes for CASSLVGDSDGYTF. Filled out from reference TRBV5-1 and TRBJ1-2, the complete variable domain reads KAGVTQTPRYLIKTRGQQVTLSCSPISGHRSVSWYQQTPGQGLQFLFEYFSETQRNKGNFPGRFSGRQFSNSRSEMNVSTLELGDSALYLCASSLVGDSDGYTFGSGTRLTVV.

This clone has only a few counts. The chain couples TRBV4-1 to TRBJ1-5; possibly TRBD1 for D (5 bases). The germline V and J ends were trimmed by 0 bases and 11 bases, with 11 bases remaining between them. Germline assignment: CDR1 MGHRA and CDR2 YSYEKL. The CDR3 sequence is 13 residues long. The CDR3 DNA is TGCGCCAGCAGCCAAGAAGGGGAGGAAGCCCAGCATTTT. Protein: CASSQEGEEAQHF.

This clone has only a few counts. V usage is TRBV4-1 and J usage is TRBJ2-7; D remains ambiguous. CDR1 and CDR2 (germline): MGHRA, YSYEKL. V was pared by 1 base and J by 1 base, with 8 bases between. This CDR3 has 14 residues. Written as DNA, the CDR3 is TGCGCCAGCAGCCAAGGAGCTATTTCCTACGAGCAGTACTTC. Its translation: CASSQGAISYEQYF.

The chain is built from TRBV7-2 and TRBJ2-1, with TRBD2 matching 11 bases. V was clipped by 4 bases and J by 7 bases; unmatched bases: 9. The CDR3 is made up of 16 amino acids. In germline, CDR1 is SGHTA, CDR2 FQGNSA. CDR3 bases: TGTGCCAGCAGCTCTGATTTAGCGGGGGGGGAGAATGAGCAGTTCTTC. Protein sequence: CASSSDLAGGENEQFF. Filled out from reference TRBV7-2 and TRBJ2-1, the complete variable domain reads GAGVSQSPSNKVTEKGKDVELRCDPISGHTALYWYRQSLGQGLEFLIYFQGNSAPDKSGLPSDRFSAERTGGSVSTLTIQRTQQEDSAVYLCASSSDLAGGENEQFFGPGTRLTVL.

This clone has a handful of counts. The CDR3 bases are TGTGCCAGCAGTTTGACAGGACCGAACACTGAAGCTTTCTTT. It codes for CASSLTGPNTEAFF. The V call is TRBV6-5, the J call TRBJ1-1, with D maybe TRBD1 (6 bases). This CDR3 region has 14 residues. The V gene lost 4 bases and the J gene lost 1 base, with 10 bases spanning the gap. Germline CDR1 and CDR2: MNHEY and SVGAGI.

The J gene is TRBJ2-7, the V gene TRBV5-6; 9 bases are a match to TRBD1. The CDR3 covers 15 residues. Germline assignment: CDR1 SGHDT and CDR2 YYEEEE. V lost 0 bases to trimming and J lost 4 bases; unmatched junction nucleotides: 5. The CDR3 reads CASSLGGQGQYEQYF. The CDR3 nucleotides read TGTGCCAGCAGCTTGGGTGGACAGGGGCAATACGAGCAGTACTTC.

V and J are TRBV5-4 and TRBJ1-2, with TRBD1 as a possible D gene (5 bases). Germline V gives CDR1 SGHNT, CDR2 YYREEE (reference sequence). Deletions cut 5 bases from V and 3 bases from J, with 17 bases between. The CDR3 runs 15 residues. CDR3 sequence: CASRWDPAGYYGYTF. The CDR3 coding sequence is TGTGCCAGCAGATGGGACCCGGCTGGATACTATGGCTACACCTTC.